These 19 T cell receptor beta chains share one sample of origin, sequenced in a study of cytomegalovirus exposure and HLA in healthy donors. PCR employed 60 Vbeta and 13 Jbeta primers. Assay used: immunoSEQ multiplex PCR; TCRdb lists only in-frame clones, some missing. The table lists roughly 150,000 clones, around 66% of them singletons. Sequencing was carried out using PBMCs. Source of these receptors: a woman between 25 and 40 years old in good health and CMV-seropositive.

This clone was observed a handful of times. The chain has TRBV29-1 and TRBJ1-1, with D possibly matching TRBD1 (5 bases). Between the trimmed V and J ends, which lost 6 bases and 4 bases, there was a span of 12 bases. The CDR3 is 12 residues long. Germline V lookup: CDR1 SQVTM, CDR2 ANQGSEA. CDR3 in amino acids: CSVMWRGTEAFF. CDR3 nucleotide sequence: TGCAGCGTGATGTGGAGGGGCACTGAAGCTTTCTTT.

V and J are TRBV7-6 and TRBJ2-7, with a tentative D call TRBD2 (5 bases). Trimming took 1 base from V and 2 from J, leaving 6 bases between them. The CDR3 consists of 13 residues. Germline CDR1 reads SGHVS; CDR2 reads FNYEAQ. The CDR3 DNA is TGTGCCAGCAGCTTAGGGCGGGCCTACGAGCAGTACTTC. Its translation is CASSLGRAYEQYF.

This chain uses TRBV5-1 with TRBJ2-3; TRBD1 aligns across 9 bases. Germline values: CDR1 SGHRS, CDR2 YFSETQ. The CDR3 sequence is 14 residues long. V gave up 4 bases and J gave up 6 bases; unmatched junction bases: 6. This CDR3 reads CASSGGQGWDTQYF. For the CDR3, the DNA is TGCGCCAGCAGCGGGGGACAGGGATGGGATACGCAGTATTTT.

The genes are TRBV28 and TRBJ1-5, with D hard to call. The V gene lost 6 bases and the J gene lost 5 bases, with 11 bases spanning the gap. The CDR3 loop spans 13 amino acids. Germline CDR1 reads MDHEN; CDR2 reads SYDVKM. Written as DNA, the CDR3 is TGTGCCAGCAGCTCTTCCCTTTATCAGCCCCAGCATTTT. As protein: CASSSSLYQPQHF.

This clone was detected a few times. The chain has TRBV5-1 and TRBJ1-2; 10 bases fit TRBD1. Losses at the gene ends were 0 bases for V and 2 bases for J; bases not matched to a gene: 4. Looked up from germline, CDR1 is SGHRS and CDR2 is YFSETQ. This CDR3 has 16 residues. Here the CDR3 DNA reads TGCGCCAGCAGCTTGGGGACGGGACAGGGGAACTATGGCTACACCTTC. This translates into CASSLGTGQGNYGYTF.

With regard to this clone: Compared with germline, one end of the junction differs, possibly owing to a read error. The genes are TRBV2 and TRBJ2-5; 8 bases are a match to TRBD1. The germline gives CDR1 SNHLY, CDR2 FYNNEI. The CDR3 runs 15 residues. The CDR3 is CASRAGTGPQETRYF. CDR3 coding DNA: TGTGCCAGCAGGGCAGGGACAGGTCCCCAAGAGACCCGGTACTTC. The full variable domain, its missing parts supplied by reference TRBV2 and TRBJ2-5, is EPEVTQTPSHQVTQMGQEVILRCVPISNHLYFYWYRQILGQKVEFLVSFYNNEISEKSEIFDDQFSVERPDGSNFTLKIRSTKLEDSAMYFCASRAGTGPQETRYFGPGTRLLVL.

The chain couples TRBV30 to TRBJ2-7; D might be TRBD2 (6 bases). The CDR3 covers 14 residues. Trimming pared 1 base from V and 2 bases from J, leaving 12 bases between. Germline V lookup: CDR1 GTSNPN, CDR2 SVGIG (reference sequence). The CDR3 loop reads CAWSGGTDPYEQYF. The CDR3 nucleotides are TGTGCCTGGAGTGGCGGGACGGATCCCTACGAGCAGTACTTC.

This chain joins TRBV10-3 and TRBJ1-5; a possible D gene is TRBD1 (5 bases). The CDR3 is 13 residues long. Germline-derived CDR1 and CDR2 are ENHRY and SYGVKD. Trimming pared 9 bases from V and 3 bases from J, leaving 12 bases between. The CDR3 spells CAMTAGLNQPQHF. CDR3 DNA: TGTGCCATGACCGCAGGGCTCAATCAGCCCCAGCATTTT.

The rearrangement links TRBV5-1 to TRBJ2-7, with no clear D. From germline, CDR1 is SGHRS and CDR2 YFSETQ. Between the trimmed V and J ends, which lost 4 bases and 2 bases, there was a span of 13 bases. This CDR3 is 14 amino acids long. The CDR3 is CASSLQSATYEQYF. In nucleotides, the CDR3 is TGCGCCAGCAGCCTCCAGTCCGCAACCTACGAGCAGTACTTC.

The CDR3 loop reads CASSLLRDYPLYF. The CDR3 region has the DNA TGTGCCAGCAGCTTACTACGGGACTATCCCCTATACTTC. This rearrangement joins TRBV7-2 to TRBJ2-5; the match to TRBD2 covers 7 bases. The V segment lost 2 bases and the J segment 14 bases; nucleotides outside the gene matches: 11. The germline gives CDR1 SGHTA, CDR2 FQGNSA. This CDR3 region has 13 residues. Full variable domain (remainder filled in from reference TRBV7-2 and TRBJ2-5): GAGVSQSPSNKVTEKGKDVELRCDPISGHTALYWYRQSLGQGLEFLIYFQGNSAPDKSGLPSDRFSAERTGGSVSTLTIQRTQQEDSAVYLCASSLLRDYPLYFGPGTRLLVL.

This sequence joins TRBV18 and TRBJ1-1, with TRBD1 matching over 9 bases. J gave up 7 bases and V 2 bases, and 20 bases lay outside the gene matches. Germline CDR1 reads KGHSH; CDR2 reads LQKENI. This CDR3 spans 19 amino acids. The CDR3 protein is CASSPANMGTGLSGREAFF. The DNA of the CDR3 is TGTGCCAGCTCACCAGCGAATATGGGGACAGGGTTGTCGGGTCGTGAAGCTTTCTTT.

The chain is built from TRBV21-1 and TRBJ2-7; TRBD2, as called in the table, went unchecked against the DNA. TRBV21-1 represents a pseudogene. This CDR3 is 14 amino acids long. The CDR3, as DNA: TGTGCCAGCAGCTTGGGTGTGAAACTATACGAGCAGTACTTC. Its translation: CASSLGVKLYEQYF.

This rearrangement joins TRBV27 to TRBJ1-4; TRBD1 aligns across 7 bases. Germline V gene lookup returns CDR1 MNHEY and CDR2 SMNVEV (reference sequence). This CDR3 spans 15 amino acids. After removal of 4 bases from V and 5 bases from J, the junction contained 7 bases not matched to a gene. CDR3 DNA: TGTGCCAGCAGTTCTATCGGGGACAGCAATGAAAAACTGTTTTTT. Amino acids: CASSSIGDSNEKLFF.

This clone was detected a few times. The V gene is TRBV7-2, the J gene TRBJ2-1; 12 bases are shared with TRBD2. Germline CDR1 SGHTA, CDR2 FQGNSA. There are 16 residues in the CDR3. Losses at the gene ends were 5 bases for V and 6 bases for J; bases not matched to a gene: 8. CDR3 DNA: TGTGCCAGCAGCGTCGGGGCGACTAGCGGGGGCAATGAGCAGTTCTTC. It specifies CASSVGATSGGNEQFF.

The chain is built from TRBV6-5 and TRBJ2-4; 9 bases line up with TRBD2. Per germline, CDR1 MNHEY and CDR2 SVGAGI. This CDR3 has 15 residues. Trimming at V came to 3 bases and at J to 5 bases, leaving 5 bases not matched to a gene. CDR3 amino acids: CASSYAGGGQNIQYF. CDR3 in DNA: TGTGCCAGCAGTTATGCGGGGGGGGGCCAAAACATTCAGTACTTC.

The chain recombines TRBV13 with TRBJ2-7; 12 positions agree with TRBD1. V was clipped by 5 bases and J by 4 bases; unmatched bases: 21. This CDR3 is 20 amino acids long. Germline V lookup: CDR1 PRHDT, CDR2 FYEKMQ (reference sequence). The CDR3 loop is CASSLGQGARDRPGTYEQYF. DNA of the CDR3: TGTGCCAGCAGCCTGGGACAGGGGGCGAGGGACCGCCCGGGGACATACGAGCAGTACTTC.

V is TRBV27 and J is TRBJ2-7; D is ambiguous. The germline V gene has CDR1 MNHEY and CDR2 SMNVEV (reference sequence). Trimming removed 4 bases at V and 3 bases at J, with 19 bases between. This CDR3 is 16 amino acids long. The CDR3 nucleotides read TGTGCCAGCAGTTCCCCCCACCCGTCCCACTACTACGAGCAGTACTTC. Its protein is CASSSPHPSHYYEQYF.

The chain uses TRBV19 and TRBJ2-1, with TRBD1 identical over 9 bases. J was trimmed by 5 bases and V by 4 bases; bases with no gene match: 6. CDR1 and CDR2 from the germline V gene are LNHDA and SQIVND (reference sequence). The CDR3 is made up of 15 amino acids. The CDR3 region has the DNA TGTGCCAGTAGTAAACGGACAGGGGACAACAATGAGCAGTTCTTC. The encoded protein is CASSKRTGDNNEQFF.

This chain connects TRBV6-5 to TRBJ2-6; no definite D call. CDR1 is MNHEY, CDR2 SVGAGI, per germline. This CDR3 has 15 amino acids. The V and J ends lost 7 bases and 0 bases respectively, with 10 bases between them. This CDR3 is CASTSWSSGANVLTF. CDR3 nucleotides: TGTGCCAGCACCTCCTGGAGCTCTGGGGCCAACGTCCTGACTTTC.